The 18 T cell receptor beta chains in this list originate from one sample, sequenced in a study of blood T cell repertoires in COVID-19. Sequenced by immunoSEQ multiplex PCR; TCRdb stores in-frame clones only, minus some. This table holds 250,000 to 350,000 clones, 75% to 90% found once. Source material: peripheral blood. All receptors derive from a woman between 45 and 60 years old with COVID-19, enrolled during active disease.

The chain carries TRBV19 and TRBJ1-1; possible D gene TRBD1, 6 bases. Trimming left V 4 bases short and J 3 bases short, with 15 bases between. The CDR3 is 15 amino acids. Per the germline V gene, CDR1 is LNHDA and CDR2 is SQIVND (reference sequence). CDR3 amino acids: CASSTTGLGDTEAFF. The CDR3 DNA is TGTGCCAGTAGTACTACAGGGTTGGGGGACACTGAAGCTTTCTTT.

This sequence joins TRBV5-1 and TRBJ1-6, with TRBD1 matching over 7 bases. The CDR3 is 18 amino acids. CDR1 is SGHRS, CDR2 YFSETQ, per germline. V shed 0 bases and J 2 bases; nucleotides not matched to a gene: 8. CDR3 loop: CASSLDRPGGPYNSPLHF. The CDR3 DNA follows: TGCGCCAGCAGCTTGGACCGGCCAGGGGGACCCTATAATTCACCCCTCCACTTT.

This chain joins TRBV5-1 and TRBJ2-1; possibly TRBD2 for D (5 bases). This CDR3 is 13 amino acids long. CDR1 and CDR2 from the germline V gene are SGHRS and YFSETQ. V gave up 2 bases and J gave up 5 bases, with 8 bases separating them. CDR3 in DNA: TGCGCCAGCAGCTTATCGAGGGACAATGAGCAGTTCTTC. Translating gives CASSLSRDNEQFF. Variable domain in full (rest from reference TRBV5-1 and TRBJ2-1): KAGVTQTPRYLIKTRGQQVTLSCSPISGHRSVSWYQQTPGQGLQFLFEYFSETQRNKGNFPGRFSGRQFSNSRSEMNVSTLELGDSALYLCASSLSRDNEQFFGPGTRLTVL.

The V gene is TRBV7-2, the J gene TRBJ1-4, with 8 bases aligning to TRBD1. The germline gives CDR1 SGHTA, CDR2 FQGNSA. Trimming removed 2 bases from V and 0 bases from J; junction bases left unmatched: 5. The CDR3 is 17 amino acids. Here the CDR3 reads CASSLTGTGATNEKLFF. In DNA form, the CDR3 reads TGTGCCAGCAGCTTAACCGGGACAGGAGCAACTAATGAAAAACTGTTTTTT.

The rearrangement joins TRBV19 to TRBJ2-1, with 15 bases aligning to TRBD2. The CDR3 contains 17 residues. Germline CDR1 reads LNHDA; CDR2 reads SQIVND (reference sequence). V was clipped by 8 bases and J by 2 bases; unmatched bases: 7. The CDR3 sequence: CASAQGTSGRTYNEQFF. The DNA for the CDR3 is TGTGCCAGTGCTCAGGGGACTAGCGGGAGGACCTACAATGAGCAGTTCTTC.

The chain recombines TRBV6-5 with TRBJ2-1; no clear D. Trimming took off 6 bases at V and 0 bases at J, with 9 bases between the two ends. CDR1 and CDR2 (germline): MNHEY, SVGAGI. CDR3 size: 14 residues. CDR3 sequence reads: CASRTSFSYNEQFF. In DNA form, the CDR3 reads TGTGCCAGCAGAACTTCTTTCTCCTACAATGAGCAGTTCTTC.

V is TRBV19 and J is TRBJ2-1, with D possibly being TRBD2 (5 bases). V was pared by 3 bases and J by 7 bases, with 7 bases between. Looked up from germline, CDR1 is LNHDA and CDR2 is SQIVND (reference sequence). The CDR3 runs 12 residues. CDR3 residues: CASSIGGNEQFF. The CDR3 DNA follows: TGTGCCAGTAGTATCGGCGGGAATGAGCAGTTCTTC.

The chain combines TRBV7-9 with TRBJ2-1, with D possibly TRBD1 on 5 matching bases. Trimming removed 7 bases from V and 9 bases from J, with 13 bases in between. The CDR3 covers 12 residues. Per germline, CDR1 SEHNR and CDR2 FQNEAQ (reference sequence). The chain's CDR3 is CASKIGAVEQFF. The CDR3 DNA reads TGTGCCAGCAAAATTGGGGCCGTTGAGCAGTTCTTC.

The chain combines TRBV5-1 with TRBJ2-1, with TRBD1 identical over 10 bases. Looked up from germline, CDR1 is SGHRS and CDR2 is YFSETQ. This CDR3 spans 15 amino acids. V shed 5 bases, J shed 5 bases, and the junction held 7 bases outside the gene matches. CDR3 protein: CASSKTGGVNNEQFF. In nucleotides, the CDR3 is TGCGCCAGCAGTAAGACAGGGGGCGTGAACAATGAGCAGTTCTTC.

The rearrangement joins TRBV18 to TRBJ2-3; D uncertain. The CDR3 runs to 15 residues. The V end lost 0 bases, the J end lost 1 base, and 8 bases lay between the germline ends. The germline V gene has CDR1 KGHSH and CDR2 LQKENI. The chain's CDR3 is CASSPPNRGTDTQYF. For the CDR3, the DNA is TGTGCCAGCTCACCACCGAACCGGGGCACAGATACGCAGTATTTT. Together with reference TRBV18 and TRBJ2-3, the CDR3 gives the full variable domain: NAGVMQNPRHLVRRRGQEARLRCSPMKGHSHVYWYRQLPEEGLKFMVYLQKENIIDESGMPKERFSAEFPKEGPSILRIQQVVRGDSAAYFCASSPPNRGTDTQYFGPGTRLTVL.

This rearrangement joins TRBV6-2 or TRBV6-3 to TRBJ2-2; TRBD1 matches 9 bases. The V and J ends lost 2 bases and 0 bases, in that order; junction bases with no gene match: 4. The CDR3 contains 17 residues. Germline V gives CDR1 MNHEY, CDR2 SVGEGT. Here the CDR3 DNA reads TGTGCCAGCAGTTACCCGACAGGGGGGTCGAACACCGGGGAGCTGTTTTTT. Protein product: CASSYPTGGSNTGELFF.

V usage is TRBV11-3 and J usage is TRBJ2-2; TRBD2 matches 11 bases. Germline V lookup: CDR1 SGHNT, CDR2 YENEEA. The V and J ends lost 1 base and 6 bases, in that order; junction bases with no gene match: 4. The CDR3 is made up of 16 amino acids. CDR3: CASSLVGTSGSGELFF. DNA of the CDR3: TGTGCCAGCAGCTTAGTGGGGACTAGCGGATCCGGGGAGCTGTTTTTT.

The chain couples TRBV5-5 to TRBJ2-7, with D possibly TRBD1 on 5 matching bases. CDR3 length: 15 amino acids. CDR1 is SGHKS and CDR2 is YYEKEE in the germline V gene (reference sequence). Trimming stripped 4 bases from V and 5 bases from J, with 19 bases between. The CDR3 region has the DNA TGTGCCAGCAGCCCGTGGGTTGTTCAGGGCGACGAGCAGTACTTC. Its translation: CASSPWVVQGDEQYF.

CDR3 protein: CASTPFAVFLYNEQFF. The CDR3 coding sequence is TGTGCCAGTACCCCTTTCGCGGTTTTTCTCTACAATGAGCAGTTCTTC. This chain connects TRBV19 to TRBJ2-1, with D uncertain. The CDR3 consists of 16 residues. Germline lookup yields CDR1 LNHDA and CDR2 SQIVND (reference sequence). The V and J ends lost 7 bases and 3 bases respectively, with 19 bases between them.

The V call is TRBV28, the J call TRBJ2-7; tentatively, D is TRBD2 (5 bases). The CDR3 sequence is 13 residues long. The germline CDR1 and CDR2 sequences are MDHEN and SYDVKM. Trimming removed 11 bases from V and 1 base from J, with 15 bases in between. The DNA of the CDR3 is TGTGCCGGATCGGACTCACAGTCCTACGAGCAGTACTTC. The encoded protein is CAGSDSQSYEQYF.

The rearrangement links TRBV18 to TRBJ2-7; 8 nucleotides align to TRBD2. CDR3 length: 16 amino acids. CDR1 and CDR2 from the germline V gene are KGHSH and LQKENI. V shed 1 base, J shed 5 bases, and the junction held 10 bases outside the gene matches. CDR3 region: CASSPRETSVNNEQYF. The CDR3 DNA reads as TGTGCCAGCTCACCACGCGAGACTAGCGTGAATAACGAGCAGTACTTC.

The genes are TRBV11-3 and TRBJ2-1; the D gene is possibly TRBD2 (5 bases). The germline CDR1 and CDR2 sequences are SGHNT and YENEEA. This CDR3 contains 15 residues. Trimming shortened V by 1 base and J by 3 bases, and 10 bases separated the two germline ends. The CDR3 here is CASSLGQTIYNEQFF. In DNA, the CDR3 is TGTGCCAGCAGCTTAGGTCAGACTATCTACAATGAGCAGTTCTTC.

The V call is TRBV7-9, the J call TRBJ1-2; D gene unclear. CDR3 length: 15 residues. Trimming removed 5 bases at V and 4 bases at J, with 17 bases between. Germline lookup yields CDR1 SEHNR and CDR2 FQNEAQ (reference sequence). CDR3 sequence (DNA): TGTGCCAGCAGCGCCATTGTGGAGGCCGCCTATGGCTACACCTTC. Translating gives CASSAIVEAAYGYTF.